This T cell receptor beta chain was observed in a study of CD8 T cells in ankylosing spondylitis. Regarding the study as a whole: Researchers reportedly found disease-linked clones significantly enriched in matched ankylosing spondylitis synovial fluid. In synovial fluid and blood from reactive arthritis, some motif variants were previously reported. Ankylosing spondylitis blood seemed to carry a telltale TCR beta motif made of about 8 highly homologous variants. The disease-linked clones had a CD8+ phenotype and low blood frequencies.

Trimming took off 3 bases at V and 6 bases at J, with 11 bases between the two ends. Germline CDR1 is SGHVS and CDR2 is FNYEAQ. The CDR3 totals 14 residues. This clonotype was detected a few times. What it binds is unknown. Scientists made TCR beta libraries using quantitative 5'-RACE with molecular barcodes. TCRdb redid the calling of the 5' RACE reads with MiXCR, one entry per CDR3 protein. This sample yields fewer than 750,000 distinct CDR3 sequences, of which roughly 19% are seen a single time; 15% to 20% belongs to the top ten. The rearrangement uses TRBV7-6 and TRBJ2-2; maybe TRBD1 (6 bases). The receptor comes from a male donor with ankylosing spondylitis. The sample comprised blood, either unsorted or a sorted T cell fraction (not recorded which). This CDR3 is CASSFTGLAGELFF. CDR3 bases: TGTGCCAGCAGCTTTACAGGGTTGGCCGGGGAGCTGTTTTTT.